This is a list of T cell receptor beta chains from one sample in a study of T cell changes during pregnancy in multiple sclerosis. Profiling relied on immunoSEQ multiplex PCR, and the TCRdb table lists in-frame clones only, not all of them. The table lists some 69,000 clones, 90% to 95% of them singletons, with approximately 2% in the top ten. The sample was peripheral blood, taken in the second trimester of pregnancy. These receptors were collected from a female donor in good health, enrolled as a control in a pregnancy study. Both conserved end residues are part of each CDR3. A D gene is named only where the DNA matches it firmly. Size is omitted from some rows. Given values are once, few, many or a class for expanded clones.

clone size,V gene,J gene,D gene,CDR3 protein,CDR3 DNA
NA,TRBV28,TRBJ1-4,NA,CASRRSGVDNEKLFF,TGTGCCAGCAGGCGCTCCGGGGTAGATAATGAAAAACTGTTTTTT
once,TRBV2,TRBJ1-2,NA,CASPGQPLYGYTF,TGTGCCAGTCCAGGACAGCCCCTCTATGGCTACACCTTC
NA,TRBV25-1,TRBJ1-6,NA,CASRQAQSSYNSPLHF,TGTGCCAGCCGACAGGCCCAGAGCTCCTATAATTCACCCCTCCACTTT
NA,TRBV7-9,TRBJ2-3,NA,CASSLEGGGTDTQYF,TGTGCCAGCAGCTTAGAAGGGGGGGGCACAGATACGCAGTATTTT
NA,TRBV25-1,TRBJ2-3,TRBD2,CASSSAGVMSDTQYF,TGTGCCAGCTCCTCGGCGGGGGTTATGTCAGATACGCAGTATTTT
NA,TRBV28,TRBJ2-7,NA,CASSSVPYEQYF,TGTGCCAGCAGTTCGGTCCCCTACGAGCAGTACTTC
NA,TRBV4-1,TRBJ1-2,NA,CASSQVPSGSNYGYTF,TGCGCCAGCAGCCAAGTTCCTTCAGGTTCTAATTATGGCTACACCTTC
NA,TRBV25-1,TRBJ2-1,NA,CASRGVALSYNEQFF,TGTGCCAGCAGAGGGGTGGCGCTCTCCTACAATGAGCAGTTCTTC
NA,TRBV19,TRBJ1-1,TRBD1,CASRTGVERNTEAFF,TGTGCCAGTAGGACAGGGGTTGAGAGGAACACTGAAGCTTTCTTT
NA,TRBV18,TRBJ1-5,NA,CASSPQRDQPQHF,TGTGCCAGCTCACCACAGAGGGATCAGCCCCAGCATTTT
once,TRBV7-2,TRBJ2-7,NA,CASSTSVSEQYF,TGTGCCAGCAGCACCTCGGTCTCCGAGCAGTACTTC
NA,TRBV6-5,TRBJ2-7,TRBD1,CASSYSQGVPLYEQYF,TGTGCCAGCAGTTACTCACAGGGGGTCCCCCTCTACGAGCAGTACTTC
NA,TRBV18,TRBJ2-6,TRBD1,CASSLTGAPSGANVLTF,TGTGCCAGCTCACTGACAGGGGCTCCCTCTGGGGCCAACGTCCTGACTTTC
NA,TRBV6-4,TRBJ1-2,NA,CASSVTHANYGYTF,TGTGCCAGCAGTGTTACACACGCCAACTATGGCTACACCTTC
NA,TRBV5-1,TRBJ2-2,NA,CASSSLLTEAGELFF,TGCGCCAGCAGCTCCCTCCTGACAGAAGCCGGGGAGCTGTTTTTT
NA,TRBV5-4,TRBJ1-2,TRBD1,CASSFGDRPYGYTF,TGTGCCAGCAGCTTTGGGGACAGACCCTATGGCTACACCTTC
NA,TRBV2,TRBJ1-1,NA,CASRAGPTNTEAFF,TGTGCCAGCAGAGCGGGACCGACAAACACTGAAGCTTTCTTT
NA,TRBV27,TRBJ1-1,NA,CASSPRGYTEAFF,TGTGCCAGCAGTCCCCGGGGTTACACTGAAGCTTTCTTT
NA,TRBV25-1,TRBJ2-1,NA,CASSRSDEQFF,TGTGCCAGCAGCAGATCAGATGAGCAGTTCTTC
once,TRBV12-5,TRBJ1-1,NA,CASLWGGTEAFF,TGTGCTAGTCTCTGGGGGGGCACTGAAGCTTTCTTT
NA,TRBV2,TRBJ1-2,NA,CASSSPRESYTF,TGTGCCAGCAGTAGCCCCAGGGAAAGCTACACCTTC
NA,TRBV2,TRBJ2-6,TRBD1,CASKLGQGKYVLTF,TGTGCCAGCAAATTGGGACAGGGGAAATACGTCCTGACTTTC
NA,TRBV18,TRBJ2-7,TRBD1,CASSPDRGLGNEQYF,TGTGCCAGCTCGCCGGACAGGGGTTTGGGCAACGAGCAGTACTTC
NA,TRBV7-6,TRBJ2-3,TRBD2,CASSLLSGASTDTQYF,TGTGCCAGCAGCTTATTGAGCGGGGCAAGCACAGATACGCAGTATTTT
NA,TRBV7-2,TRBJ1-5,TRBD1,CASSFRTGSQPQHF,TGTGCCAGCAGCTTCCGGACAGGGAGTCAGCCCCAGCATTTT
NA,TRBV20-1,TRBJ2-7,NA,CSAIHFYEQYF,TGCAGTGCTATCCACTTCTACGAGCAGTACTTC
NA,TRBV7-2,TRBJ2-1,NA,CASSLTFTDEQFF,TGTGCCAGCAGCTTAACATTTACCGATGAGCAGTTCTTC
NA,TRBV10-3,TRBJ2-7,NA,CAISEHQGRGPSYEQYF,TGTGCCATCAGTGAACACCAGGGGCGAGGGCCCTCCTACGAGCAGTACTTC
NA,TRBV7-9,TRBJ1-4,TRBD1,CASSQQGAGEKLFF,TGTGCCAGCAGCCAACAGGGGGCGGGAGAAAAACTGTTTTTT
NA,TRBV7-3,TRBJ2-2,TRBD1,CASTATGGPTGELFF,TGTGCCAGCACCGCCACAGGGGGTCCTACCGGGGAGCTGTTTTTT
NA,TRBV6-1,TRBJ1-4,NA,CASSERGLNEKLFF,TGTGCCAGCAGTGAGCGGGGCCTTAATGAAAAACTGTTTTTT
NA,TRBV2,TRBJ2-4,TRBD2,CASRAGLAVEQYF,TGTGCCAGCAGAGCGGGACTAGCGGTGGAGCAGTACTTC
NA,TRBV11-1,TRBJ2-3,TRBD1,CASSLGTGRSTDTQYF,TGTGCCAGCAGCTTAGGGACAGGGAGGAGCACAGATACGCAGTATTTT
NA,TRBV4-3,TRBJ1-4,TRBD1,CASSRGTGSGKLFF,TGCGCCAGCAGCCGAGGGACAGGGTCCGGAAAACTGTTTTTT
NA,TRBV7-2,TRBJ2-1,NA,CASTTTGSYNEQFF,TGTGCCAGCACCACGACGGGCTCCTACAATGAGCAGTTCTTC
NA,TRBV7-9,TRBJ2-5,TRBD2,CASSKTSGGQETQYF,TGTGCCAGCAGCAAGACTAGCGGGGGACAAGAGACCCAGTACTTC
once,TRBV27,TRBJ1-5,NA,CASSSIVGGGQPQHF,TGTGCCAGCAGTTCAATCGTGGGGGGGGGTCAGCCCCAGCATTTT
NA,TRBV2,TRBJ2-7,NA,CASSPQYEEQYF,TGTGCCAGCAGTCCCCAGTATGAAGAGCAGTACTTC
NA,TRBV10-2,TRBJ1-6,NA,CASSEGEGYNSPLHF,TGCGCCAGCAGTGAAGGGGAAGGTTATAATTCACCCCTCCACTTT
NA,TRBV7-2,TRBJ2-1,NA,CASSLVTGGHYNEQFF,TGTGCCAGCAGCTTAGTTACGGGGGGCCACTACAATGAGCAGTTCTTC
NA,TRBV5-1,TRBJ1-3,NA,CASSLAGPALSGNTIYF,TGCGCCAGCAGCTTGGCAGGGCCTGCGCTCTCTGGAAACACCATATATTTT
NA,TRBV4-1,TRBJ1-4,TRBD1,CASSQSGQADKLFF,TGCGCCAGCAGCCAAAGCGGACAGGCCGACAAACTGTTTTTT
NA,TRBV7-2,TRBJ2-3,TRBD2,CASSLRRGGRADTQYF,TGTGCCAGCAGTTTACGGCGGGGGGGCCGCGCAGATACGCAGTATTTT
NA,TRBV2,TRBJ1-6,TRBD1,CASSWGQRYNSPLHF,TGTGCCAGCAGTTGGGGACAGCGCTATAATTCACCCCTCCACTTT
NA,TRBV27,TRBJ2-7,NA,CASSSPNSYEQYF,TGTGCCAGCAGTTCCCCAAATTCCTACGAGCAGTACTTC
NA,TRBV2,TRBJ2-2,TRBD1,CASSGTGTENTGELFF,TGTGCCAGCAGTGGAACCGGGACAGAGAACACCGGGGAGCTGTTTTTT
NA,TRBV11-2,TRBJ1-6,NA,CASSLDQVNSPLHF,TGTGCCAGCAGCTTAGATCAGGTCAATTCACCCCTCCACTTT